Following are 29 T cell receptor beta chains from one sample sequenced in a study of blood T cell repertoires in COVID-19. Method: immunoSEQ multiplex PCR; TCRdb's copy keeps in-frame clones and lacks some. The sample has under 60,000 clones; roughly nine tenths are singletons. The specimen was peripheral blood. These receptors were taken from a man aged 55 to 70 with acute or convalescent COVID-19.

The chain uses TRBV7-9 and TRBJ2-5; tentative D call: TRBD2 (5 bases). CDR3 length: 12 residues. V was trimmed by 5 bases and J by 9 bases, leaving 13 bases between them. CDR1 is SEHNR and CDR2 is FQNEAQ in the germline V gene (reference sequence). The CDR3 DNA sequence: TGTGCCAGCAGCCCGGGGATCGGACCCCAGTACTTC. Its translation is CASSPGIGPQYF.

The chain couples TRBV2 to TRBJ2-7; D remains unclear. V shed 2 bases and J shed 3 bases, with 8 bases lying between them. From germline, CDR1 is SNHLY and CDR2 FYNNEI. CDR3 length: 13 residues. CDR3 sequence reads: CASSESPNYEQYF. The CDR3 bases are TGTGCCAGCAGTGAATCCCCTAACTACGAGCAGTACTTC.

CDR3 sequence reads: CASSLRAGDTEAFF. CDR3 in DNA: TGTGCCAGCAGCTTAAGGGCAGGGGACACTGAAGCTTTCTTT. The V and J genes are TRBV7-9 and TRBJ1-1; TRBD1 might be the D (6 bases). Trimming took 2 bases from V and 3 from J, leaving 10 bases between them. The CDR3 covers 14 residues. Germline values: CDR1 SEHNR, CDR2 FQNEAQ (reference sequence).

The CDR3 region is CASIGQGASYEQYF. The CDR3 DNA is TGTGCCAGCATCGGACAGGGGGCGTCCTACGAGCAGTACTTC. This chain links TRBV6-5 with TRBJ2-7, with 11 bases aligning to TRBD1. The V gene end was trimmed by 7 bases and the J gene end by 1 base; junction bases not matched to a gene: 3. CDR3 length equals 14 residues. Per the germline V gene, CDR1 is MNHEY and CDR2 is SVGAGI.

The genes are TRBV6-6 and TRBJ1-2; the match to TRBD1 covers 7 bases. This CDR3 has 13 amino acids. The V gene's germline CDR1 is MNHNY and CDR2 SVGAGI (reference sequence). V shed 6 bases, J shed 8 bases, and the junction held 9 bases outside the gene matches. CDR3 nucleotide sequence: TGTGCCAGCAGCCCCAAGGGGGCGGGAGGCTACACCTTC. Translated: CASSPKGAGGYTF.

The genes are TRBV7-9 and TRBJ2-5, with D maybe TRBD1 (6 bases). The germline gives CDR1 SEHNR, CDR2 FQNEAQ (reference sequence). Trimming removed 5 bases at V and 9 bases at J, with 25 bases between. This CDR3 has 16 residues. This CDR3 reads CASSVSRDTLDKAQYF. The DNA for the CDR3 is TGTGCCAGCAGCGTATCCCGGGACACCTTGGATAAGGCCCAGTACTTC.

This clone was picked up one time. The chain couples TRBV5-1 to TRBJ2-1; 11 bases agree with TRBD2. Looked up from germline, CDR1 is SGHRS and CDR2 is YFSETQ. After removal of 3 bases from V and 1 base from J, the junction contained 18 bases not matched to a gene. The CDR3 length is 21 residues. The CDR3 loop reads CASSSDLSSGGLRRSYNEQFF. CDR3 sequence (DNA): TGCGCCAGCAGCTCCGACCTTTCTAGCGGGGGGCTCAGAAGGTCCTACAATGAGCAGTTCTTC.

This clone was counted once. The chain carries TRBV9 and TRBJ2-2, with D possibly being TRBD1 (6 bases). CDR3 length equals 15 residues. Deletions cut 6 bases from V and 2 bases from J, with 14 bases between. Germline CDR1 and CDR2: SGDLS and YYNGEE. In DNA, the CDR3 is TGTGCCAGCAATCCAGGGGTTTCCAACACCGGGGAGCTGTTTTTT. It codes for CASNPGVSNTGELFF.

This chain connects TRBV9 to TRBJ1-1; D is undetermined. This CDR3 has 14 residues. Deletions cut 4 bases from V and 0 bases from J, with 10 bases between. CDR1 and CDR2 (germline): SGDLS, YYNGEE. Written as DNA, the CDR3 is TGTGCCAGCAGCCCGACAAGAATGAACACTGAAGCTTTCTTT. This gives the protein CASSPTRMNTEAFF.

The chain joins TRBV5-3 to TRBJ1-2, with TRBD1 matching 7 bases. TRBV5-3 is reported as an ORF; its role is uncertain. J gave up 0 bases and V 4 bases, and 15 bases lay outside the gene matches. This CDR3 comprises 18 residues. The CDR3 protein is CARSPDRAGNKSNYGYTF. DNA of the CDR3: TGTGCCAGAAGCCCAGACAGGGCGGGGAACAAATCTAACTATGGCTACACCTTC.

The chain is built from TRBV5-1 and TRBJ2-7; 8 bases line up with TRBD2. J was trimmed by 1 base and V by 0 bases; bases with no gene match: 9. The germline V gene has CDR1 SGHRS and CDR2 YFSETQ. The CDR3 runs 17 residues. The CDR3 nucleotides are TGCGCCAGCAGCTTGGGTAAGGGAGCGGGGGATTCCTACGAGCAGTACTTC. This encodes CASSLGKGAGDSYEQYF.

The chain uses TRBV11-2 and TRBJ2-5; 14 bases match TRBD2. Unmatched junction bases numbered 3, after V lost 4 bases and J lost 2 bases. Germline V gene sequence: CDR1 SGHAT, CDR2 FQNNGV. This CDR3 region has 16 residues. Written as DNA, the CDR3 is TGTGCCAGCAGCTCTCGGACTAGCGGGGGGCAAGAGACCCAGTACTTC. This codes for CASSSRTSGGQETQYF. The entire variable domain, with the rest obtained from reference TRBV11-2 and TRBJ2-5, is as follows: EAGVAQSPRYKIIEKRQSVAFWCNPISGHATLYWYQQILGQGPKLLIQFQNNGVVDDSQLPKDRFSAERLKGVDSTLKIQPAKLEDSAVYLCASSSRTSGGQETQYFGPGTRLLVL.

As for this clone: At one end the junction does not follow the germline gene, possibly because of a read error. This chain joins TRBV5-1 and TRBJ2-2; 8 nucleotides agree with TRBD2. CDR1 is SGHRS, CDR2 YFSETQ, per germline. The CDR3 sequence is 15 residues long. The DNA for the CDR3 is TGCGCCACCAGCTCCGGGGGGGGGAACACCGGGGAGCTGTTTTTT. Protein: CATSSGGGNTGELFF.

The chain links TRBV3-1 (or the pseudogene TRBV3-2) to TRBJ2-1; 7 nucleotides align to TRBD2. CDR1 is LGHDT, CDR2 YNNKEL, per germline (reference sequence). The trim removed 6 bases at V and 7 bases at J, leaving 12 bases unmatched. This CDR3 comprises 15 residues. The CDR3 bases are TGTGCCAGCAGGGAAACGGGGTCGGGGGGAAATGAGCAGTTCTTC. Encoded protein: CASRETGSGGNEQFF.

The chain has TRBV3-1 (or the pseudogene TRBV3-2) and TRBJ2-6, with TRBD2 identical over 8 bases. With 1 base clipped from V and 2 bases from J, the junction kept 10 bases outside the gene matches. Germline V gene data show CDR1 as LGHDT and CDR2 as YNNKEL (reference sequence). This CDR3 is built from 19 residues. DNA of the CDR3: TGTGCCAGCAGCCAAGTCCAGCGGGGGTTGGGAACTGGGGCCAACGTCCTGACTTTC. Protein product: CASSQVQRGLGTGANVLTF.

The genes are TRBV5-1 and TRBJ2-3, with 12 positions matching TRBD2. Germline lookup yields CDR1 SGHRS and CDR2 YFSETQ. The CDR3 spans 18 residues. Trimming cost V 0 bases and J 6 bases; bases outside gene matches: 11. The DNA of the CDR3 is TGCGCCAGCAGCTTGGCCAGGACTAGCGGGGAAGTATCGGATACGCAGTATTTT. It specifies CASSLARTSGEVSDTQYF.

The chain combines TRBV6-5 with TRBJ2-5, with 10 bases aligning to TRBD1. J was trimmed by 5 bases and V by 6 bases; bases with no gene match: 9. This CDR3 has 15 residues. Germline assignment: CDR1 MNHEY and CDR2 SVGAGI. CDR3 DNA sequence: TGTGCCAGCAGCTCAATGACAGGGGGCAAGGAGACCCAGTACTTC. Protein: CASSSMTGGKETQYF.

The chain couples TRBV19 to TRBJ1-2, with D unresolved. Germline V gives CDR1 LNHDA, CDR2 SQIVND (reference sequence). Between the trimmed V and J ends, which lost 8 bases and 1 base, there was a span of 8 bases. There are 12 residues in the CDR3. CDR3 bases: TGTGCCAGTGGCGGGTATAACTATGGCTACACCTTC. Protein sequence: CASGGYNYGYTF.

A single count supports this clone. In DNA, the CDR3 is TGTGCCAGCAGTCCCGTAATGAACACTGAAGCTTTCTTT. This encodes CASSPVMNTEAFF. The genes are TRBV27 and TRBJ1-1; D unclear. This CDR3 is built from 13 residues. Per germline, CDR1 MNHEY and CDR2 SMNVEV (reference sequence). Trimming cost V 5 bases and J 0 bases, with 7 bases left between them.

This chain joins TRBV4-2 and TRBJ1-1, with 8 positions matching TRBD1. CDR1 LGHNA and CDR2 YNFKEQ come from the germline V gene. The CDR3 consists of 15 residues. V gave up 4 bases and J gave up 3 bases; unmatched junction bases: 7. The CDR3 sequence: CASSLMTGDDTEAFF. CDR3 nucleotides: TGTGCCAGCAGCCTCATGACAGGGGACGACACTGAAGCTTTCTTT.

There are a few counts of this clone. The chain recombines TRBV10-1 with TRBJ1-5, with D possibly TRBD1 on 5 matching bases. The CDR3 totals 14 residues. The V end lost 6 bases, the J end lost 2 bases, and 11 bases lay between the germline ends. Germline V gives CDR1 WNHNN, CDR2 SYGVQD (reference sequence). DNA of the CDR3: TGCGCCAGCAGGGGGGGGTCGGGCAATCAGCCCCAGCATTTT. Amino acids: CASRGGSGNQPQHF.

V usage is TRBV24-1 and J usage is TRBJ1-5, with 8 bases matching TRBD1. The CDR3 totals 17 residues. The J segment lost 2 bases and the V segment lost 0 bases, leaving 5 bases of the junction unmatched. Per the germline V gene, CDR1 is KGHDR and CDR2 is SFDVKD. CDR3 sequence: CATSDLGQGIGNQPQHF. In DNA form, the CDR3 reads TGTGCCACCAGTGATTTGGGACAGGGTATTGGCAATCAGCCCCAGCATTTT.

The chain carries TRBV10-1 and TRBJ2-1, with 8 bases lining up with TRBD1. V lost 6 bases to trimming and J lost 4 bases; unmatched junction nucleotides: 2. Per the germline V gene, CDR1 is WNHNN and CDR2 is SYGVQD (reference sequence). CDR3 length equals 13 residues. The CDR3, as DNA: TGCGCCAGCAGCAGGACAGGGTACAATGAGCAGTTCTTC. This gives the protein CASSRTGYNEQFF.

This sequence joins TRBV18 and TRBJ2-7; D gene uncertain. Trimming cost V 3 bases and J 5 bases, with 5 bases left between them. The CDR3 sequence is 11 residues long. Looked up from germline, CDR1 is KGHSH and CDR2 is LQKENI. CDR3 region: CASSPSDEQYF. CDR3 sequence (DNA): TGTGCCAGCTCACCTTCAGACGAGCAGTACTTC.

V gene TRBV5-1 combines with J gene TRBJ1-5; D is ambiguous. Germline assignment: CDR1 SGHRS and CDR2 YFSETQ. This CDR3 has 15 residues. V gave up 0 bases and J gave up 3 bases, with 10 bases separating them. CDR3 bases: TGCGCCAGCAGCTTGGACGGTATACTCAATCAGCCCCAGCATTTT. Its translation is CASSLDGILNQPQHF.

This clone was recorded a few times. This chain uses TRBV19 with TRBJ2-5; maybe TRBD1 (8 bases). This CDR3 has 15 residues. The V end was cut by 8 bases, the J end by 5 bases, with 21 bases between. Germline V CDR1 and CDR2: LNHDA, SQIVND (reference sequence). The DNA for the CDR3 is TGTGCCAGTGGGGAGGGCAGGGGGCGCTTGGAGACCCAGTACTTC. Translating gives CASGEGRGRLETQYF.

CDR3 sequence reads: CAWSVVSRQGGTKSSYNSPLHF. The CDR3 bases are TGTGCCTGGAGTGTAGTATCACGGCAGGGGGGAACAAAGAGCTCCTATAATTCACCCCTCCACTTT. The V and J genes are TRBV30 and TRBJ1-6; TRBD1 aligns across 7 bases. Germline assignment: CDR1 GTSNPN and CDR2 SVGIG (reference sequence). The CDR3 contains 22 residues. J gave up 0 bases and V 0 bases, and 20 bases lay outside the gene matches. Using reference TRBV30 and TRBJ1-6 for the parts outside the CDR3, the full variable domain is SQTIHQWPATLVQPVGSPLSLECTVEGTSNPNLYWYRQAAGRGLQLLFYSVGIGQISSEVPQNLSASRPQDRQFILSSKKLLLSDSGFYLCAWSVVSRQGGTKSSYNSPLHFGNGTRLTVT.

CDR3 region: CASSIDSTTGANVLTF. The CDR3 coding sequence is TGTGCCAGTAGTATAGATAGCACGACTGGGGCCAACGTCCTGACTTTC. The chain has TRBV19 and TRBJ2-6; no definite D call. Germline V CDR1 and CDR2: LNHDA, SQIVND (reference sequence). V shed 0 bases and J shed 2 bases, with 8 bases lying between them. CDR3 length equals 16 residues.

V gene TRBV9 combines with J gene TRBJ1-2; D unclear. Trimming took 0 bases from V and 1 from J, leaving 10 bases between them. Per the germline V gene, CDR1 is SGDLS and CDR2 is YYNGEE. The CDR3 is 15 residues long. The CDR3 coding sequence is TGTGCCAGCAGCGTAGGGGAGAAGTATAACTATGGCTACACCTTC. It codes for CASSVGEKYNYGYTF.